Listed below are T cell receptor beta chains from one sample, sequenced in a study of shared clonotypes between healthy human individuals. Sequenced by immunoSEQ multiplex PCR; TCRdb stores in-frame clones only, minus some. The sample contains millions of clones, about 92% of which appear only once. The sequencing sample was made of naive CD4+ T cells sorted from blood. The receptors were gathered from a man younger than 35 in good health. The CDR3 runs from the conserved cysteine through the conserved F or W. Fields, in order: D gene, V gene, clone size, J gene, CDR3 DNA, CDR3 protein. The D gene is left open where the match is weak. Clone size is stated in some rows and not others, as once, few, many or a class when expanded.

TRBD1	TRBV6-1	once	TRBJ1-5	TGTGCCAGCAGTATATCAGGGGGGAATCAGCCCCAGCATTTT	CASSISGGNQPQHF
TRBD2	TRBV6-5	-	TRBJ2-7	TGTGCCAGCAGTTATACCACTAGCGGGACGCTCTACGAGCAGTACTTC	CASSYTTSGTLYEQYF
TRBD1	TRBV5-1	-	TRBJ2-3	TGCGCCAGCAGCACATCGGACAGGGCAGCCGATACGCAGTATTTT	CASSTSDRAADTQYF
-	TRBV25-1	-	TRBJ1-3	TGTGCCAGCAGTGAATCGCGGGGGCTCTCTGGAAACACCATATATTTT	CASSESRGLSGNTIYF
-	TRBV5-1	-	TRBJ1-6	TGCGCCAGCAGCTTGGTGGCTGGACACGAATCACCCCTCCACTTT	CASSLVAGHESPLHF
-	TRBV30	-	TRBJ2-3	TGTGCCTGGGGCCGCCCAGTGACAGATACGCAGTATTTT	CAWGRPVTDTQYF
TRBD2	TRBV10-1	-	TRBJ2-2	TGCGCCAGCAGAGCTAGCGGGTCGAACACCGGGGAGCTGTTTTTT	CASRASGSNTGELFF
-	TRBV19	-	TRBJ1-2	TGTGCCAGTAGTAATCTGGGGGCCAACTATGGCTACACCTTC	CASSNLGANYGYTF
-	TRBV6-1	-	TRBJ1-6	TGTGCCAGCAGTGAAGCGTTGGCCTCACCCCTCCACTTT	CASSEALASPLHF
-	TRBV18	-	TRBJ2-1	TGTGCCAGCTCACCTACCGAATTTCTCGATGAGCAGTTCTTC	CASSPTEFLDEQFF
-	TRBV30	-	TRBJ1-4	TGTGCCTGGAGTAAGGGGGGGGCGCTTAATGAAAAACTGTTTTTT	CAWSKGGALNEKLFF
TRBD1	TRBV19	-	TRBJ1-5	TGTGCCAGTAGCCCGGGACAGGACAATCAGCCCCAGCATTTT	CASSPGQDNQPQHF
TRBD1	TRBV6-5	-	TRBJ2-7	TGTGCCAGCACTCCCGGGACAGTTCTCTACGAGCAGTACTTC	CASTPGTVLYEQYF